This T cell receptor beta chain was recorded in a study of shared clonotypes between healthy human individuals. Remarks on this clone: Its antigen is not identified.

Overall study results and limits: The study generally estimated greater richness for naive than memory subsets.

Germline CDR1 and CDR2: SGDLS and YYNGEE. V lost 5 bases and J lost 6; bases outside the gene matches: 8. The CDR3 extends over 13 amino acids. Data came from immunoSEQ multiplex PCR; TCRdb stores just in-frame clones and leaves some out. The data contain nearly 750,000 clones, over 55% of them seen just once; the ten biggest clones take up under 2%. The TCR comes from a woman aged 25 to 45 in good health. The chain has TRBV9 and TRBJ2-7; 7 bases agree with TRBD2. Source material: memory CD4+ T cells sorted from blood. Subset of the sample: CD45RA-negative fraction. Here the CDR3 DNA reads TGTGCCAGCAGGAGCCCGGGACTATGCGAGCAGTACTTC. This codes for CASRSPGLCEQYF.